This T cell receptor (beta chain) was identified during a study of Ad26.COV2.S vaccination and SARS-CoV-2 variants. Study details: Administration of Ad26.COV2.S was intramuscular, either once or twice 56 days apart.

Treatment indicated: roughly 20 received Ad26.COV2.S at low or high dose, single or two shots; roughly five received placebo; per-sample allocation not given. Samples were taken on day 63 after the first vaccine or placebo injection. Study-level points and caveats: Similar non-spike TCR breadth was seen in vaccine and placebo recipients. In vaccinated individuals, spike-specific CD8+ and CD4+ T cell responses reportedly displayed substantial breadth.

Sequenced by immunoSEQ multiplex PCR; TCRdb stores in-frame clones only, minus some. The sample holds approximately 280,000 clones, 87% seen once. A remark on this clone: Its antigen remains unknown.

The length of the CDR3 is 15 residues. Germline V gene sequence: CDR1 MNHEY, CDR2 SVGAGI. V lost 7 bases to trimming and J lost 0 bases; unmatched junction nucleotides: 9. The sequencing used peripheral blood, collected in a trial of Ad26.COV2.S vaccine versus placebo. This TCR came from a person between 18 and 65 years old who received the Ad26.COV2.S COVID-19 vaccine or a placebo. The chain links TRBV6-5 to TRBJ2-7; 7 nucleotides line up with TRBD1. The CDR3 protein is CASKSYHRGSYEQYF. CDR3 coding DNA: TGTGCCAGCAAGTCCTACCACAGGGGCTCCTACGAGCAGTACTTC.